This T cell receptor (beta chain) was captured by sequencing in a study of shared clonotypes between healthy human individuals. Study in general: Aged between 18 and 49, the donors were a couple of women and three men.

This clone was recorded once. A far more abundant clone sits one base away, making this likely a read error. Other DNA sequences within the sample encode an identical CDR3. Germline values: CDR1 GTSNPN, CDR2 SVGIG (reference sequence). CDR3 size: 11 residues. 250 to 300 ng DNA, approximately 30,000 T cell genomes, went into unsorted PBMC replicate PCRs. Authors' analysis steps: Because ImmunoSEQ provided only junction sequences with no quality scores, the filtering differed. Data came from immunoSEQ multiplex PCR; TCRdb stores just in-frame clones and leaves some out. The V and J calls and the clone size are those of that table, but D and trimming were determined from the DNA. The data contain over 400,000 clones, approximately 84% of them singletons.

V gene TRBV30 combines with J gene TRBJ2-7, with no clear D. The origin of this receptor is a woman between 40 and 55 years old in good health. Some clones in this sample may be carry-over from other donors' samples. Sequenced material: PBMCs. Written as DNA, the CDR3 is TGTGCATGGAGTGGACCCTATGAGCAGTACTTC. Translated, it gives CAWSGPYEQYF.